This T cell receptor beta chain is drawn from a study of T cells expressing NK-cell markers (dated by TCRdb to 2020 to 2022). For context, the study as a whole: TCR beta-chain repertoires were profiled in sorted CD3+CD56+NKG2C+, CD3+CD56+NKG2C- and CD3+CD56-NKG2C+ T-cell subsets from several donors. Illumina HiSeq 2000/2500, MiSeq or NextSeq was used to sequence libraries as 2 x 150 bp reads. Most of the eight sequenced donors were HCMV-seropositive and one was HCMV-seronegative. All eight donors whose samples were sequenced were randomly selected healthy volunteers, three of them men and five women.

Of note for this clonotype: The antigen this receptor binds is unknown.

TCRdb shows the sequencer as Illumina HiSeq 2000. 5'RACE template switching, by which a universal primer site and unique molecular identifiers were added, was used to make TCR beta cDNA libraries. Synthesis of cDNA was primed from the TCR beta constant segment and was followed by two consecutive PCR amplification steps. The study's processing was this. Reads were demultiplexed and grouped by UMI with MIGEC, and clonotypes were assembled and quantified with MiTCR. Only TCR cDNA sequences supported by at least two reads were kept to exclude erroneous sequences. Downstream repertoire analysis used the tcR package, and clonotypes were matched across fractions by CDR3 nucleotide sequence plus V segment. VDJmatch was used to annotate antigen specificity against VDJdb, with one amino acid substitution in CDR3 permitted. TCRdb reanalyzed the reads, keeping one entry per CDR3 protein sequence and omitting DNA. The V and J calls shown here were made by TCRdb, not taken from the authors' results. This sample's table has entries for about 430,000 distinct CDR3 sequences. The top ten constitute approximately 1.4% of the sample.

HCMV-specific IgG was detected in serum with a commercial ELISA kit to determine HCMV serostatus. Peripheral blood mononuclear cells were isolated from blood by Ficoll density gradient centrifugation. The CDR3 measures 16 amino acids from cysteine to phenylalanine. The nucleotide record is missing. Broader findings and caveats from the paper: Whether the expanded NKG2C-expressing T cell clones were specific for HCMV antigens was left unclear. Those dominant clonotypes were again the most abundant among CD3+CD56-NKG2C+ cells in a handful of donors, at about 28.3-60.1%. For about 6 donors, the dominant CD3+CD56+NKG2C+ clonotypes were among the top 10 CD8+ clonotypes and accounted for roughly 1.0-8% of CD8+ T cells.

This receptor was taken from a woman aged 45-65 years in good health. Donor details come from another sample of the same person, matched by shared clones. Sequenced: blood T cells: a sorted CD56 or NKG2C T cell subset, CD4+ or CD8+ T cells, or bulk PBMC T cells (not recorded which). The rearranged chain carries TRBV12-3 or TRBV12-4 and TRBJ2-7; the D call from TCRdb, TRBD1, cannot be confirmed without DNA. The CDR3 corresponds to CASSRQGGLFSNEQYF.